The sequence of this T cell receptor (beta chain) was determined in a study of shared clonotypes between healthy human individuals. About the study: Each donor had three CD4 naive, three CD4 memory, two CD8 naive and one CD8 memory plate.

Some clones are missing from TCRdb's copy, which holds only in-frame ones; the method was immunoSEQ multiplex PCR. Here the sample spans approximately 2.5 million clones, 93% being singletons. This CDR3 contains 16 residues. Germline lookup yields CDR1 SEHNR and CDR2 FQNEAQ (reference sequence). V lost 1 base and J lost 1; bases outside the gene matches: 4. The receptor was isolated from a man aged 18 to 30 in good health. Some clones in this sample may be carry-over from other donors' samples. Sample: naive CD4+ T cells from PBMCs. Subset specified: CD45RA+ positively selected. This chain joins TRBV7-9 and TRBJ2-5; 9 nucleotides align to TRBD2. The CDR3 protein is CASSLEGTSFQETQYF. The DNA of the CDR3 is TGTGCCAGCAGCTTAGAAGGGACTAGCTTCCAAGAGACCCAGTACTTC.